This T cell receptor beta chain was recovered during a study of metastatic and nonmetastatic thyroid tumors. Study overall: Blood and tumor or nodule tissue repertoires from malignant and benign thyroid patients were compared.

With MiXCR, TCRdb reprocessed the PCR reads. The table has more than 9,000 clones, approximately 30% seen once. No patient had received any treatment before thyroid surgery. Trimming pared 7 bases from V and 3 bases from J, leaving 10 bases between. CDR3 length equals 12 residues. From germline, CDR1 is MRHNA and CDR2 SNTAGT. The TCR was taken from a female donor with papillary thyroid cancer or a benign thyroid nodule (not recorded which). Some clones in this sample may be carry-over from other donors' samples. The specimen sequenced was adjacent normal tissue. The chain employs TRBV6-4 and TRBJ2-7; no clear D. The CDR3 region is CASMGNDYEQYF. CDR3 coding DNA: TGTGCCAGCATGGGGAATGACTACGAGCAGTACTTC.